These 25 T cell receptor beta chains originate from one sample sequenced in a study of T cells in Graves' hyperthyroidism and ophthalmopathy. The TCR beta CDR3 regions underwent amplification using RNA transcripts as the source. The HTBI primer set served for first-round RT-PCR of the TCR CDR3. Each CDR3 protein gets one entry after TCRdb re-called the multiplex PCR reads with MiXCR. The sample lists a few hundred thousand distinct CDR3 sequences, roughly 18% occurring once. Sequenced sample: blood. These receptors were obtained from a young man with Graves' ophthalmopathy.

Many counts were recorded for this clonotype. This chain uses TRBV7-2 with TRBJ1-6, with D unclear. The V end was cut by 8 bases, the J end by 7 bases, with 12 bases between. This CDR3 comprises 13 residues. Per germline, CDR1 SGHTA and CDR2 FQGNSA. DNA of the CDR3: TGTGCCAGCCGCCGCATGGGAAATTCACCCCTCCACTTT. This translates into CASRRMGNSPLHF.

There are many counts of this clonotype. The V and J genes are TRBV12-3 or TRBV12-4 and TRBJ2-3, with 10 bases that match TRBD2. The CDR3 contains 15 residues. Trimming removed 8 bases from V and 2 bases from J; junction bases left unmatched: 7. The CDR3: CASSSTSGYTDTQYF. The CDR3 region has the DNA TGTGCCAGCTCCTCGACTAGCGGGTACACAGATACGCAGTATTTT.

This clonotype was counted ten times or more. The chain recombines TRBV6-1 with TRBJ2-7, with no clear D. This CDR3 comprises 16 residues. Per germline, CDR1 MNHNS and CDR2 SASEGT. V shed 5 bases and J shed 6 bases, with 23 bases lying between them. The CDR3 DNA reads as TGTGCCAGCAGTTTACGAGCCAGAGCAGTAATGAGCGAGCAGTACTTC. Protein: CASSLRARAVMSEQYF.

This clonotype was picked up a small number of times. This rearrangement joins TRBV18 to TRBJ2-3, with TRBD2 as a possible D gene (5 bases). This CDR3 has 16 residues. V shed 0 bases and J shed 1 base, with 11 bases lying between them. From germline, CDR1 is KGHSH and CDR2 LQKENI. The CDR3 DNA follows: TGTGCCAGCTCACCACCGGTGGGGAGCGGCACAGATACGCAGTATTTT. Translation gives CASSPPVGSGTDTQYF.

This clonotype was counted many times. V and J are TRBV12-3 or TRBV12-4 and TRBJ1-5, with 8 bases lining up with TRBD1. With 3 bases clipped from V and 2 bases from J, the junction kept 6 bases outside the gene matches. The CDR3 totals 16 residues. The CDR3 is CASSLDSGGGNQPQHF. For the CDR3, the DNA is TGTGCCAGCAGTTTGGATTCAGGGGGCGGCAATCAGCCCCAGCATTTT.

In regard to this clonotype: This may stem from a read error, because a much larger clone lies one nucleotide away. The V and J genes are TRBV24-1 and TRBJ2-1; D is unclear. The germline V gene has CDR1 KGHDR and CDR2 SFDVKD. The CDR3 is made up of 14 amino acids. The CDR3 is CATSDLEPPNEQSF. In DNA, the CDR3 is TGTGCCACCAGTGATTTGGAACCGCCGAATGAGCAGTCCTTC.

This clonotype turned up a few times. This sequence joins TRBV27 and TRBJ2-3, with a possible D match to TRBD1 (5 bases). Trimming shortened V by 6 bases and J by 4 bases, and 8 bases separated the two germline ends. This CDR3 region has 12 residues. Germline-derived CDR1 and CDR2 are MNHEY and SMNVEV (reference sequence). In nucleotides, the CDR3 is TGTGCCAGCAGCTCAGGGCCAGATACGCAGTATTTT. Amino acids: CASSSGPDTQYF.

This chain connects TRBV5-4 to TRBJ2-6; the D is unclear. The length of the CDR3 is 15 residues. V lost 1 base and J 4 bases, leaving 9 bases between the germline ends. CDR1 and CDR2 (germline): SGHNT, YYREEE (reference sequence). CDR3 protein: CASSLRSLGANVLTF. The CDR3 nucleotides read TGTGCCAGCAGCTTGAGGAGCCTGGGGGCCAACGTCCTGACTTTC. The full variable domain, its missing parts supplied by reference TRBV5-4 and TRBJ2-6, is ETGVTQSPTHLIKTRGQQVTLRCSSQSGHNTVSWYQQALGQGPQFIFQYYREEENGRGNFPPRFSGLQFPNYSSELNVNALELDDSALYLCASSLRSLGANVLTFGAGSRLTVL.

This clonotype was seen a handful of times. A junction boundary mismatches the germline segment, possibly from a read error. The chain recombines TRBV7-7 with TRBJ2-2; 8 positions match TRBD1. The CDR3 has 17 residues. Germline CDR1 is SSHAT and CDR2 is FNYEAQ (reference sequence). The CDR3 DNA is TGTGCTAGCAGCTTAGCCGTCAGGGGGCCTAACACCGGGGAGCTGTTTTTT. Its protein product is CASSLAVRGPNTGELFF.

This sequence joins TRBV20-1 and TRBJ1-1, with D perhaps TRBD1 (6 bases). The CDR3 totals 14 residues. V was trimmed by 6 bases and J by 1 base, leaving 15 bases between them. Germline values: CDR1 DFQATT, CDR2 SNEGSKA (reference sequence). In DNA, the CDR3 is TGCAGTGCCCACGACTCACAGGGGAACACTGAAGCTTTCTTT. As protein: CSAHDSQGNTEAFF.

This clonotype turned up a few times. The genes are TRBV6-2 or TRBV6-3 and TRBJ2-3, with TRBD2 as a possible D gene (6 bases). V lost 8 bases, J lost 10 bases, and 13 bases lay in between. This CDR3 contains 11 residues. Germline V lookup: CDR1 MNHEY, CDR2 SVGEGT. For the CDR3, the DNA is TGTGCCAGCGGGGGGATTAGCGCGCAGTATTTT. Translation gives CASGGISAQYF.

In this sample, this clonotype turned up many times. This chain links TRBV12-3 or TRBV12-4 with TRBJ2-5; possibly TRBD1 or TRBD2 for D (6 bases each). The CDR3 totals 16 residues. Trimming shortened V by 8 bases and J by 1 base, and 20 bases separated the two germline ends. The DNA for the CDR3 is TGTGCCAGCCTAAAGGCGAGGGGGGACCTCCAAGAGACCCAGTACTTC. This gives the protein CASLKARGDLQETQYF.

About this clonotype itself: A much larger clonotype is one base distant, so this may be a read error. The chain joins TRBV7-3 to TRBJ1-3, with 7 positions matching TRBD1. From germline, CDR1 is SGHTA and CDR2 FQGTGA. There are 14 residues in the CDR3. The trim removed 2 bases at V and 3 bases at J, leaving 1 base unmatched. The CDR3 spells CASSLPGGGNTIYF. Written as DNA, the CDR3 is TGTGCCAGCAGCTTACCAGGGGGTGGAAACACCATATATTTT.

With respect to this clonotype: A much larger clone differs from this one at a single base, so this may be a read error. The J gene is TRBJ1-4, the V gene TRBV2, with 8 bases that match TRBD1. This CDR3 contains 13 residues. Germline loops: CDR1 SNHLY, CDR2 FYNNEI. The CDR3 loop reads CASMDRENEELFF. The CDR3 DNA sequence: TGTGCCAGCATGGACAGGGAGAATGAAGAACTGTTTTTT.

CDR3 in amino acids: CASSSLTGDMSYEQYF. As DNA, the CDR3 is TGTGCCAGCAGCTCGCTTACAGGGGACATGTCCTACGAGCAGTACTTC. V is TRBV11-2 and J is TRBJ2-7, with 7 bases lining up with TRBD1. Unmatched junction bases numbered 10, after V lost 4 bases and J lost 1 base. The germline gives CDR1 SGHAT, CDR2 FQNNGV. The CDR3 totals 16 residues.

This clonotype has just a few counts. Being one base from a much bigger clone, this may be a read error. This rearrangement joins TRBV10-3 to TRBJ2-7, with a possible D match to TRBD1 (6 bases). The CDR3 has 14 residues. Germline-derived CDR1 and CDR2 are ENHRY and SYGVKD. The CDR3 spells CAISKRQDPYGQYF. CDR3 bases: TGTGCCATCAGTAAAAGACAGGATCCCTACGGGCAGTACTTC.

This clonotype has at least ten counts. The germline gene is not matched at one end of the junction; a read error may be the cause. This chain uses TRBV3-1 with TRBJ1-1; the D gene is possibly TRBD1 (5 bases). Germline V CDR1 and CDR2: LGHDT, YNNKEL (reference sequence). The CDR3 is 18 residues long. The CDR3 nucleotides are TGTGCCAGCAGCCCACTCCCGAGGGTCGGGGGGTTCAACAGTGAAGCTTTCTTT. It is translated as CASSPLPRVGGFNSEAFF.

The rearrangement uses TRBV20-1 and TRBJ2-7; D is unresolved. CDR3 length: 12 residues. Germline V gene data show CDR1 as DFQATT and CDR2 as SNEGSKA (reference sequence). V lost 7 bases and J lost 7, with 17 bases in between. The CDR3 sequence: CSVPGWGREQYF. CDR3 sequence (DNA): TGCAGTGTCCCGGGCTGGGGTCGGGAGCAGTACTTC.

The V call is TRBV7-9, the J call TRBJ2-2; D assignment may be TRBD1 or TRBD2 (5 bases each). V lost 3 bases and J lost 6, with 11 bases in between. The CDR3 is 14 amino acids. Per the germline V gene, CDR1 is SEHNR and CDR2 is FQNEAQ (reference sequence). The CDR3 is CASSLGTIPGELFF. CDR3 in DNA: TGTGCCAGCAGCTTGGGGACCATCCCCGGGGAGCTGTTTTTT.

This clonotype was detected many times. The chain couples TRBV6-2 or TRBV6-3 to TRBJ2-1; D ambiguous. Trimming stripped 7 bases from V and 6 bases from J, with 10 bases between. This CDR3 has 12 amino acids. CDR1 is MNHEY and CDR2 is SVGEGT in the germline V gene. The chain's CDR3 is CASTYPANEQFF. The CDR3 DNA reads as TGTGCCAGCACCTACCCTGCCAATGAGCAGTTCTTC.

The DNA for the CDR3 is TGTGCCAGCAGTGATGGGAGGGTTAGCACCGGGGAGCTGTTTTTT. Its translation is CASSDGRVSTGELFF. The genes are TRBV25-1 and TRBJ2-2; 7 nucleotides line up with TRBD2. The CDR3 has 15 amino acids. Germline CDR1 MGHDK, CDR2 SYGVNS. V lost 3 bases to trimming and J lost 4 bases; unmatched junction nucleotides: 5.

This clonotype was found many times. The chain employs TRBV2 and TRBJ1-5, with D maybe TRBD1 (6 bases). The germline V gene has CDR1 SNHLY and CDR2 FYNNEI. Between the trimmed V and J ends, which lost 4 bases and 2 bases, there was a span of 6 bases. The CDR3 contains 13 residues. Written as DNA, the CDR3 is TGTGCCAGCAGTGGGACAGGCAATCAGCCCCAGCATTTT. It specifies CASSGTGNQPQHF.

As for this clonotype: This may arise from a read error, as a much more abundant clone is one base away. The chain has TRBV18 and TRBJ2-1; D is unresolved. The germline V and J ends were trimmed by 4 bases and 2 bases, with 9 bases remaining between them. This CDR3 contains 14 residues. Germline V lookup: CDR1 KGHSH, CDR2 LQKENI. The CDR3, as DNA: TGTGCCAGCTCACTACCCGACACCTACAATGAGCAGTTCTTC. Translating gives CASSLPDTYNEQFF.

This clonotype was observed many times. The chain carries TRBV28 and TRBJ1-5; D is undetermined. From germline, CDR1 is MDHEN and CDR2 SYDVKM. Deletions cut 5 bases from V and 0 bases from J, with 11 bases between. The CDR3 spans 15 residues. CDR3 DNA sequence: TGTGCCAGCAGTGAGTCACCTTATAGCAATCAGCCCCAGCATTTT. Translating it yields CASSESPYSNQPQHF.

In its sample, this clonotype was seen a few times. CDR3 nucleotides: TGTGCCAGCAGTTTTGCGGGCGTTTTCTCCTACGAGCAGTACTTC. Its protein is CASSFAGVFSYEQYF. The chain is built from TRBV27 and TRBJ2-7; TRBD2 is a possible D gene (5 bases). There are 15 residues in the CDR3. Trimming cost V 3 bases and J 0 bases, with 12 bases left between them. Germline V lookup: CDR1 MNHEY, CDR2 SMNVEV (reference sequence).